The 2 T cell receptor beta chains listed next were all sequenced from one sample in a study of OX40 agonist ivuxolimab in advanced cancers. Generated by immunoSEQ multiplex PCR, the TCRdb table keeps only in-frame clones and is missing some. Among about 99,000 clones listed, about 96% were seen once. The sequenced sample was CD4+ or CD8+ T cells sorted from blood, obtained in a trial of the OX40 agonist ivuxolimab. These TCRs come from an adult with an advanced solid tumor such as melanoma, head and neck, liver or kidney cancer.

The chain recombines TRBV19 with TRBJ1-5; 11 nucleotides align to TRBD1. Germline CDR1 reads LNHDA; CDR2 reads SQIVND (reference sequence). CDR3 length: 23 amino acids. V dropped 5 bases and J dropped 2; count of bases not matched to a gene: 26. Here the CDR3 reads CASSRGWGTGGAGISVGNQPQHF. The CDR3 DNA sequence: TGTGCCAGTAGTCGGGGCTGGGGGACAGGGGGGGCCGGCATCTCCGTCGGCAATCAGCCCCAGCATTTT.

With respect to this clone: The conserved phenylalanine or tryptophan is not found at the CDR3 terminus, so this likely reflects a read error. The CDR3, as DNA: TGTGCCACCAGCAGAGATTGGGACAGGACCACCTCTGGAAACACCATATATTCT. Amino acids: CATSRDWDRTTSGNTIYS. The chain combines TRBV15 with TRBJ1-3; 8 bases map to TRBD1. Germline loops: CDR1 LNHNV, CDR2 YYDKDF (reference sequence). Losses at the gene ends were 0 bases for V and 0 bases for J; bases not matched to a gene: 7. CDR3 length: 18 amino acids.